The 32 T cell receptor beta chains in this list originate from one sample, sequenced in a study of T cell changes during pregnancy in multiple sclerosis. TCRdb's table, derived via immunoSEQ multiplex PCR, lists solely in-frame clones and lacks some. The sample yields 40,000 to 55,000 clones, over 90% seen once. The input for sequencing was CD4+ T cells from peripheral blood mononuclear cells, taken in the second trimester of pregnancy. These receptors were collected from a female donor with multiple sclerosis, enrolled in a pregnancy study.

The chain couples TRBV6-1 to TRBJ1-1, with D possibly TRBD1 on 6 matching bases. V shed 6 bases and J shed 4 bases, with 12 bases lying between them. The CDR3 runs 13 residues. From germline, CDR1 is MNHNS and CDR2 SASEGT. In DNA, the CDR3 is TGTGCCAGCAGCCCACAGGGTGTCACTGAAGCTTTCTTT. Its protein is CASSPQGVTEAFF.

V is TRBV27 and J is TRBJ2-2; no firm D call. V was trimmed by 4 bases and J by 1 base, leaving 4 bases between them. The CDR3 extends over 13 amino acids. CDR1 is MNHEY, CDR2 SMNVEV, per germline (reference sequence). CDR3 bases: TGTGCCAGCAGTTCAGTGAACACCGGGGAGCTGTTTTTT. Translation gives CASSSVNTGELFF.

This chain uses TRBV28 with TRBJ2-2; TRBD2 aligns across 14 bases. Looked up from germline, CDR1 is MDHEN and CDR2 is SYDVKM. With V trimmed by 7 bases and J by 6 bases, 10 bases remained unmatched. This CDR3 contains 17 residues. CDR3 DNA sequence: TGTGCCAGCATTTCGACTAGCGGGGGGGCCCTACCCGGGGAGCTGTTTTTT. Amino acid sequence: CASISTSGGALPGELFF. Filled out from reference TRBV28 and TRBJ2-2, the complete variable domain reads DVKVTQSSRYLVKRTGEKVFLECVQDMDHENMFWYRQDPGLGLRLIYFSYDVKMKEKGDIPEGYSVSREKKERFSLILESASTNQTSMYLCASISTSGGALPGELFFGEGSRLTVL.

CDR3 coding DNA: TGTGCCAGCAGTGACCGGGACAGATTATGGACTGAAGCTTTCTTT. Its translation: CASSDRDRLWTEAFF. The chain combines TRBV6-1 with TRBJ1-1; 7 nucleotides align to TRBD1. CDR1 and CDR2 (germline): MNHNS, SASEGT. The V and J ends lost 3 bases and 5 bases, in that order; junction bases with no gene match: 9. This CDR3 region has 15 residues.

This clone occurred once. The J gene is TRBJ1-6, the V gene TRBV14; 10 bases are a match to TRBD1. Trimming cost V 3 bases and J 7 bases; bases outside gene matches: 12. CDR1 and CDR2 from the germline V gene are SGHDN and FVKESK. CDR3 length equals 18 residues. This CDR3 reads CASSQRDRGSFGNSPLHF. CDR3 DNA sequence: TGTGCCAGCAGCCAGAGGGACAGGGGATCTTTCGGGAATTCACCCCTCCACTTT. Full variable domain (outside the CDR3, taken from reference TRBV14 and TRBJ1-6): EAGVTQFPSHSVIEKGQTVTLRCDPISGHDNLYWYRRVMGKEIKFLLHFVKESKQDESGMPNNRFLAERTGGTYSTLKVQPAELEDSGVYFCASSQRDRGSFGNSPLHFGNGTRLTVT.

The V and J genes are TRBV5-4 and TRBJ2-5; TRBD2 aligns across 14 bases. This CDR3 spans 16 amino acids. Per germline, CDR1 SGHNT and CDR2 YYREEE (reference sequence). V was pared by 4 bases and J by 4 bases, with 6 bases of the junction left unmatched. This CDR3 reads CASSPKTSGGGETQYF. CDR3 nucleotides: TGTGCCAGCAGCCCGAAGACTAGCGGGGGGGGAGAGACCCAGTACTTC.

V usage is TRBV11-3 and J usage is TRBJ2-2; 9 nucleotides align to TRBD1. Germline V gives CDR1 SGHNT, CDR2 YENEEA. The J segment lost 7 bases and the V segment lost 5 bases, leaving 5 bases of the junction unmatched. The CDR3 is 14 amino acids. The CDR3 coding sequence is TGTGCCAGCAGCCGGGACAGGGAAAACGGGGAGCTGTTTTTT. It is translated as CASSRDRENGELFF.

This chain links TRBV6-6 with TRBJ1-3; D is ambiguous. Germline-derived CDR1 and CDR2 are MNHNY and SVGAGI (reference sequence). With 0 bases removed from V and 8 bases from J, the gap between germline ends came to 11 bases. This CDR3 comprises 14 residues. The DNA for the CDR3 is TGTGCCAGCAGTTACTCGGGCCCAACGGACACCATATATTTT. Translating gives CASSYSGPTDTIYF.

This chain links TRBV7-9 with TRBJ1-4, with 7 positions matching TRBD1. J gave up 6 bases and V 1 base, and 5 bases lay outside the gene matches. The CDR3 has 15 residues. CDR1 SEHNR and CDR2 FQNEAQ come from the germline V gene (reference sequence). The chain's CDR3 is CASSLGDREYEKLFF. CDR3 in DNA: TGTGCCAGCAGCTTAGGGGACAGAGAGTATGAAAAACTGTTTTTT.

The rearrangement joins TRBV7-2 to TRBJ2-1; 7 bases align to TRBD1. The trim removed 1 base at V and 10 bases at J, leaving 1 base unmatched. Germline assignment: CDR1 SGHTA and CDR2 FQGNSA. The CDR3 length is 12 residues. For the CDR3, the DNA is TGTGCCAGCAGCTTAGGGACAGGCGAGCAGTTCTTC. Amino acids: CASSLGTGEQFF.

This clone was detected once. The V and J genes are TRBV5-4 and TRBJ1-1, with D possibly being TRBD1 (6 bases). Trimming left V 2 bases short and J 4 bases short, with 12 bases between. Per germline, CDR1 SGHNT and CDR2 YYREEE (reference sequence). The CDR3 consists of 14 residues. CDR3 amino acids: CASSLQGVGTEAFF. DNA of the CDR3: TGTGCCAGCAGCTTACAGGGAGTCGGCACTGAAGCTTTCTTT.

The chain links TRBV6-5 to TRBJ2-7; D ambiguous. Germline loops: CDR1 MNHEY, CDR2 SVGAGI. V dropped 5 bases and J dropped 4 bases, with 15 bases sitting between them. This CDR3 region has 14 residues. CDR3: CASSETAYSYEQYF. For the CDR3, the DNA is TGTGCCAGCAGTGAAACAGCTTACTCTTACGAGCAGTACTTC.

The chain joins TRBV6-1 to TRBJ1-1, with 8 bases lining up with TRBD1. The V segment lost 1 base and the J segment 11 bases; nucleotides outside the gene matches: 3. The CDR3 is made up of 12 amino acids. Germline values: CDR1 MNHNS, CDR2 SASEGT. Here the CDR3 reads CASSEGQGRAFF. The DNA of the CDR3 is TGTGCCAGCAGTGAAGGACAGGGGAGGGCTTTCTTT.

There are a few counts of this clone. In DNA form, the CDR3 reads TGTGCCAGCAGTTACCGATGGGGCAGGGTCAATCAGCCCCAGCATTTT. This sequence encodes CASSYRWGRVNQPQHF. The chain employs TRBV6-7 and TRBJ1-5; D is perhaps TRBD1 (5 bases). TRBV6-7 is an open reading frame, and its role is uncertain. This CDR3 is 16 amino acids long. V was cut by 2 bases and J by 3 bases, with 14 bases left in between.

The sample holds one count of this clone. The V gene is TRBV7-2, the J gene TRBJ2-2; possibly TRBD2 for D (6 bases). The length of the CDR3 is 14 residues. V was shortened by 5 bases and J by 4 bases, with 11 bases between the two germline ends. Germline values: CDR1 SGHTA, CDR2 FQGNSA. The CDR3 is CASSARTTTGELFF. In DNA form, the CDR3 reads TGTGCCAGCAGCGCCCGGACTACCACCGGGGAGCTGTTTTTT.

The CDR3 DNA is TGCGCCAGCAGCTTGCGCGCAGAGACCCAGTACTTC. Its translation: CASSLRAETQYF. This chain uses TRBV5-1 with TRBJ2-5; the D is unclear. The CDR3 consists of 12 residues. From germline, CDR1 is SGHRS and CDR2 YFSETQ. V shed 1 base and J shed 4 bases, with 5 bases lying between them.

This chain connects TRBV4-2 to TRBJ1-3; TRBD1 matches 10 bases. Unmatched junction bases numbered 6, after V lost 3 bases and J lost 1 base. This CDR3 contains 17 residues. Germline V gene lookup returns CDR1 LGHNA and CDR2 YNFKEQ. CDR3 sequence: CASSHDLGQGSGNTIYF. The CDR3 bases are TGTGCCAGCAGCCACGACTTGGGACAGGGGTCTGGAAACACCATATATTTT.

The DNA for the CDR3 is TGTGCCCGAAACTCCCCTAGCGGGATGGAGACCCAGTACTTC. Amino acids: CARNSPSGMETQYF. The chain uses TRBV30 and TRBJ2-5, with 9 bases fitting TRBD2. The V gene end was trimmed by 8 bases and the J gene end by 5 bases; junction bases not matched to a gene: 12. Germline CDR1 reads GTSNPN; CDR2 reads SVGIG (reference sequence). This CDR3 is built from 14 residues.

The CDR3 here is CASSESVKETQYF. The CDR3 nucleotides are TGTGCCAGCAGTGAATCGGTGAAAGAGACCCAGTACTTC. The rearrangement uses TRBV2 and TRBJ2-5; D is undetermined. V was shortened by 2 bases and J by 3 bases, with 7 bases between the two germline ends. The CDR3 runs 13 residues. Germline CDR1 and CDR2: SNHLY and FYNNEI. Drawing the rest from reference TRBV2 and TRBJ2-5, the complete variable domain is EPEVTQTPSHQVTQMGQEVILRCVPISNHLYFYWYRQILGQKVEFLVSFYNNEISEKSEIFDDQFSVERPDGSNFTLKIRSTKLEDSAMYFCASSESVKETQYFGPGTRLLVL.

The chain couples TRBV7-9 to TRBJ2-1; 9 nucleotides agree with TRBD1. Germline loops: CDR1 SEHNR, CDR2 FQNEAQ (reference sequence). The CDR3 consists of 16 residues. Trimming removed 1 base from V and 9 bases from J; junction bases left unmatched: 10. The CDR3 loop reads CASSLDRGRFFSEQFF. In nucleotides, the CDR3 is TGTGCCAGCAGCTTAGACAGGGGGCGCTTTTTTAGTGAGCAGTTCTTC.

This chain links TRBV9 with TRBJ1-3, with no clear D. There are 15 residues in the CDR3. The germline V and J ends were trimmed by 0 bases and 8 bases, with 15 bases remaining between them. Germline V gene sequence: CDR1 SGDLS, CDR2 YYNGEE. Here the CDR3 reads CASSVGRTTGDTIYF. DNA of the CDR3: TGTGCCAGCAGCGTAGGACGGACTACCGGGGACACCATATATTTT. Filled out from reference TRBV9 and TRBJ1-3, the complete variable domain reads DSGVTQTPKHLITATGQRVTLRCSPRSGDLSVYWYQQSLDQGLQFLIQYYNGEERAKGNILERFSAQQFPDLHSELNLSSLELGDSALYFCASSVGRTTGDTIYFGEGSWLTVV.

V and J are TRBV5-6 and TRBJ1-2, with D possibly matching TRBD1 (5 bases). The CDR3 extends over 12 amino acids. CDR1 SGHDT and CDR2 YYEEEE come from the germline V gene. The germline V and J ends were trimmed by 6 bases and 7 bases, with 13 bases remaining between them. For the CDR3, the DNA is TGTGCCAGCACCTCTTGGGGGGGTGGCTACACCTTC. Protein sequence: CASTSWGGGYTF.

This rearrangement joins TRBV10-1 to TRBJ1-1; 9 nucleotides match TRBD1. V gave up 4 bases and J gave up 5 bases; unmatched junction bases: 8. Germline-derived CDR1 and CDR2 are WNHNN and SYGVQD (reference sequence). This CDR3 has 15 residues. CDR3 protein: CASSGQQGASTEAFF. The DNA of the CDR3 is TGCGCCAGCAGTGGACAACAGGGGGCGAGTACTGAAGCTTTCTTT.

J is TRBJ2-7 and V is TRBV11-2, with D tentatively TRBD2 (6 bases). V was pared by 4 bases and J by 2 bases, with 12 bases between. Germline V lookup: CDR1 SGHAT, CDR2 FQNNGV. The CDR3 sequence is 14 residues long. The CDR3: CASSSGLPPYEQYF. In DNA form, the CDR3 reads TGTGCCAGCAGCTCGGGACTTCCTCCCTACGAGCAGTACTTC.

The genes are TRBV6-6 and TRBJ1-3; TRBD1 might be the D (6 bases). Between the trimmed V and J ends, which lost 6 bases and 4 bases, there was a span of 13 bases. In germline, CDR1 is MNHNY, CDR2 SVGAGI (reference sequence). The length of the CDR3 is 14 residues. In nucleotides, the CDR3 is TGTGCCAGCAGAGAACAGGGATCCGGAAACACCATATATTTT. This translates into CASREQGSGNTIYF.

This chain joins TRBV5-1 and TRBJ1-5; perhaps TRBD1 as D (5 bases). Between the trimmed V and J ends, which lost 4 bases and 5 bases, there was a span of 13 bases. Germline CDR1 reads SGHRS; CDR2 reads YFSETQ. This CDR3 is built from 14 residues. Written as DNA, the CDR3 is TGCGCCAGCAGCCCAGACAGCTCCTATCAGCCCCAGCATTTT. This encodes CASSPDSSYQPQHF.

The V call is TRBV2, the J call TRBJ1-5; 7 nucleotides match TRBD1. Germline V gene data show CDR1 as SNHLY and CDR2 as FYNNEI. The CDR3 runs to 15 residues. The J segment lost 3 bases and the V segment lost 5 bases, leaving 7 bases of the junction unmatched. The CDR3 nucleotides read TGTGCCAGCAGTCCAGGACAGGCCAACAATCAGCCCCAGCATTTT. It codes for CASSPGQANNQPQHF.

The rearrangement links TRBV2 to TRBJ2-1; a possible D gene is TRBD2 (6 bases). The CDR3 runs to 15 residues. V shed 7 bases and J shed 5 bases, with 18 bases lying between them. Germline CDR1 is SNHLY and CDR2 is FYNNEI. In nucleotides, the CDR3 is TGTGCCAGCACCCCCTTGGGTGGGACTCACAATGAGCAGTTCTTC. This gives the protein CASTPLGGTHNEQFF.

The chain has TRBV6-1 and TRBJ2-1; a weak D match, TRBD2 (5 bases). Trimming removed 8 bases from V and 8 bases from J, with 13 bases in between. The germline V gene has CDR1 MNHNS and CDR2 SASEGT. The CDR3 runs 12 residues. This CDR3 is CASAVDGDEQFF. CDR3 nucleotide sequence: TGTGCCAGCGCAGTCGACGGGGATGAGCAGTTCTTC.

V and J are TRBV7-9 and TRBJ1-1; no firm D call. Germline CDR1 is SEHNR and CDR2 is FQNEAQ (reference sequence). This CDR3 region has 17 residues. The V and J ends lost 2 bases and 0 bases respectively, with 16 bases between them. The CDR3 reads CASSLRPVTNMNTEAFF. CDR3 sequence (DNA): TGTGCCAGCAGCTTACGGCCAGTCACTAACATGAACACTGAAGCTTTCTTT.

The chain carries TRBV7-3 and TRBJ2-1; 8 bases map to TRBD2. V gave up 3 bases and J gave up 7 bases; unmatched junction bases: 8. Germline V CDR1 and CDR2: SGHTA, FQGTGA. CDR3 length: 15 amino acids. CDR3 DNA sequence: TGTGCCAGCAGCTTCACGGGGGGGCCACGGAATGAGCAGTTCTTC. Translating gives CASSFTGGPRNEQFF.

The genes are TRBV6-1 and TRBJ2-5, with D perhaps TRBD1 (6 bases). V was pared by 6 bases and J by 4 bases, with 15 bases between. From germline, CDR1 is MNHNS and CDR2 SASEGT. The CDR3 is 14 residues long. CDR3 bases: TGTGCCAGCAGACTCAGGGGTTCGGGAGAGACCCAGTACTTC. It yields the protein CASRLRGSGETQYF.